Here is one T cell receptor beta chain with its context. This specimen belongs to a study of blood T cell repertoires in COVID-19. Study-level background: From T cells, B-cell-depleted T cells, or PBMCs came the material, which was cDNA or gDNA.

Sequenced by immunoSEQ multiplex PCR; TCRdb stores in-frame clones only, minus some. The sample has more than 250,000 clones, around 87% seen once. Adults between about 18 and 95 years of age took part from 20 to 25 US areas. Self-reported history from a screening survey and questionnaire set each donor's cohort. The V segment lost 3 bases and the J segment 6 bases; nucleotides outside the gene matches: 19. The CDR3 length is 18 residues. The germline V gene has CDR1 SGHRS and CDR2 YFSETQ. The TCR was taken from a woman aged 18 to 35 with acute COVID-19. The rearrangement uses TRBV5-1 and TRBJ2-5, with TRBD2 matching over 8 bases. The sequenced sample was PBMCs or T cells enriched from blood (not recorded which). CDR3 coding DNA: TGCGCCAGCAGCTACACACAGAAACCGGGACTAGTTTCCCAGACCCAGTACTTC. Its translation is CASSYTQKPGLVSQTQYF.